This T cell receptor beta chain emerged from a study of blood T cell repertoires in COVID-19. On the study more broadly: From T cells, B-cell-depleted T cells, or PBMCs came the material, which was cDNA or gDNA.

CDR3 length equals 13 residues. From germline, CDR1 is SGHKS and CDR2 YYEKEE (reference sequence). With 4 bases removed from V and 4 bases from J, the gap between germline ends came to 11 bases. Authors' analysis steps: For nucleated cells, counts were estimated from reference gene primer amplification. Repertoires were generated with immunoSEQ multiplex PCR, while TCRdb's copy carries only in-frame clones and drops some. Clone size and the V and J calls come from that table; the DNA yielded D and trimming. The sample has fewer than 200,000 clones, approximately 84% seen once. The Seattle patients joined while their infection was active and were tracked longitudinally afterward.

This chain joins TRBV5-5 and TRBJ1-2, with D possibly matching TRBD1 (6 bases). The source is a woman aged 80 or over with COVID-19, enrolled during active disease. Sequencing was performed on peripheral blood. CDR3 residues: CASSQGRLYGYTF. CDR3 bases: TGTGCCAGCAGCCAGGGGCGCCTCTATGGCTACACCTTC.